This TCR beta chain was captured by sequencing in a study of cytomegalovirus exposure and HLA in healthy donors. There are 13 residues in the CDR3. V was clipped by 7 bases and J by 4 bases, with 13 bases between them. Per the germline V gene, CDR1 is MNHNY and CDR2 is SVGAGI (reference sequence). In the PCR, 60 Vbeta and 13 Jbeta primers were used. Profiled with immunoSEQ multiplex PCR; TCRdb holds only in-frame clones, not every one. The sample records about 140,000 clones, under 90% being singletons. When sampled, the donors appeared nominally healthy, though they likely had unrecorded immune exposures.

This TCR derives from a boy between 2 and 10 years old in good health and CMV-seronegative. Sequenced: PBMCs. The gene calls are TRBV6-6 and TRBJ1-1; maybe TRBD1 (5 bases). CDR3: CASTWGGSTEAFF. The CDR3 nucleotides read TGTGCCAGCACCTGGGGGGGTAGCACTGAAGCTTTCTTT.